This TCR beta chain came from a study of a mutant IDH1 vaccine in newly diagnosed glioma. Study in general: The patients were given eight vaccinations, one each in weeks 1, 3, 5, 7, 11, 15, 19 and 23. First vaccine doses came 4-6 weeks after radiotherapy alone, or with temozolomide cycles. It was radiotherapy, temozolomide, or both that patients received previously, with most receiving both.

Stated time point: week 5, during vaccination. Every vaccine dose comprised 300 ug of mutant IDH1 20-mer peptide plus topical imiquimod. The protocol was immunoSEQ multiplex PCR, while the TCRdb copy is restricted to in-frame clones and leaves out a portion. The data hold some 48,000 clones, with around four fifths observed a single time. As for this clone: The antigen is not known.

CDR1 SGHKS and CDR2 YYEKEE come from the germline V gene (reference sequence). The J segment lost 4 bases and the V segment lost 0 bases, leaving 4 bases of the junction unmatched. The CDR3 loop spans 15 amino acids. The study, taken as a whole, reports: Pseudoprogression looked unconnected to shifts in top peripheral T cell clonotypes.

V gene TRBV5-5 combines with J gene TRBJ1-5; 7 bases align to TRBD1. This TCR was sampled from a woman aged 40 to 55 with glioma. This specimen consisted of PBMCs, obtained from a glioma patient whose treatment included an IDH1 peptide vaccine. The CDR3 region is CASSLEGARNQPQHF. The CDR3 nucleotides read TGTGCCAGCAGCTTGGAGGGGGCGAGGAATCAGCCCCAGCATTTT.